Given below is one T cell receptor beta chain in context. Its antigen is unidentified. The junction departs from germline at one end; a sequencing error may be responsible. TCRdb reprocessed the 5' RACE reads with MiXCR, giving one entry per CDR3 protein. The sample holds around 180,000 distinct CDR3 sequences, over 10% seen once. These data come from a study of CD8 T cells in ankylosing spondylitis. Study observations and caveats: Ankylosing spondylitis blood appeared to carry a characteristic TCR beta motif of several highly homologous variants.

Germline V gene sequence: CDR1 SGHRS, CDR2 YFSETQ. This CDR3 comprises 15 residues. The clonotype comes from a female donor with ankylosing spondylitis or in good health (not recorded which). Sequences were obtained from blood, either unsorted or a sorted T cell fraction (not recorded which). The chain carries TRBV5-1 and TRBJ2-2; maybe TRBD2 (6 bases). In DNA, the CDR3 is TGCGCCAGCCGCTTGGGCGGGAACGTCCCCGGGGAGCTGTTTTTT. Its translation: CASRLGGNVPGELFF.